The next 15 T cell receptor beta chains were all read from a single sample in a study of blood T cell repertoires in COVID-19. TCRdb keeps only in-frame clones here, not all; method: immunoSEQ multiplex PCR. The data show 120,000 to 150,000 clones, with roughly 86% seen just once and approximately 0.95% held by the top ten. Input material: peripheral blood. All receptors come from a woman aged 45-65 years with acute or convalescent COVID-19.

V and J are TRBV6-6 and TRBJ2-1; D is uncertain. The CDR3 totals 12 residues. Trimming shortened V by 5 bases and J by 4 bases, and 6 bases separated the two germline ends. Germline V CDR1 and CDR2: MNHNY, SVGAGI (reference sequence). The CDR3 loop is CASSRPYNEQFF. The CDR3, as DNA: TGTGCCAGCAGTCGACCGTACAATGAGCAGTTCTTC.

The chain employs TRBV6-4 and TRBJ2-2; the match to TRBD2 covers 12 bases. The CDR3 consists of 17 residues. Looked up from germline, CDR1 is MRHNA and CDR2 is SNTAGT. V shed 2 bases and J 3 bases; nucleotides not matched to a gene: 4. In DNA, the CDR3 is TGTGCCAGCAGTGACGGACTAGCGGGACTGTACACCGGGGAGCTGTTTTTT. Translated, it gives CASSDGLAGLYTGELFF.

CDR3 DNA sequence: TGTGCCAGCAGTATACTCATGAACACTGAAGCTTTCTTT. This gives the protein CASSILMNTEAFF. V usage is TRBV12-3 or TRBV12-4 and J usage is TRBJ1-1, with D unclear. The ends were cut back, 5 bases at V and 0 bases at J, with 7 bases in the middle. The CDR3 covers 13 residues.

The J gene is TRBJ1-1, the V gene TRBV7-3, with D possibly TRBD1 on 5 matching bases. The CDR3 length is 18 residues. Germline loops: CDR1 SGHTA, CDR2 FQGTGA. V was shortened by 0 bases and J by 0 bases, with 17 bases between the two germline ends. CDR3 DNA sequence: TGTGCCAGCAGCTTAACAGGGCCGGGGGTAAGGGTGAACACTGAAGCTTTCTTT. It codes for CASSLTGPGVRVNTEAFF.

CDR3 sequence (DNA): TGTGCCAGCGAGGCGAAGGGGGGGACTAGCGGAGACTACAATGAGCAGTTCTTC. Translating gives CASEAKGGTSGDYNEQFF. V usage is TRBV2 and J usage is TRBJ2-1; 11 bases are a match to TRBD2. The germline V gene encodes CDR1 SNHLY and CDR2 FYNNEI. CDR3 length: 18 residues. Losses at the gene ends were 8 bases for V and 3 bases for J; bases not matched to a gene: 15.

The J gene is TRBJ1-1, the V gene TRBV6-4; no firm D call. The CDR3 runs 13 residues. Trimming shortened V by 4 bases and J by 0 bases, and 6 bases separated the two germline ends. CDR1 MRHNA and CDR2 SNTAGT come from the germline V gene. The CDR3 reads CASSGQMNTEAFF. The CDR3 nucleotides are TGTGCCAGCAGTGGACAAATGAACACTGAAGCTTTCTTT.

The rearrangement links TRBV27 to TRBJ2-2; 7 positions match TRBD1. Germline lookup yields CDR1 MNHEY and CDR2 SMNVEV (reference sequence). J gave up 5 bases and V 8 bases, and 8 bases lay outside the gene matches. The CDR3 loop spans 14 amino acids. The CDR3 reads CASCDRAPTGELFF. DNA of the CDR3: TGTGCCAGCTGCGACAGGGCGCCTACCGGGGAGCTGTTTTTT.

V usage is TRBV4-2 and J usage is TRBJ2-7, with D unresolved. This CDR3 is 16 amino acids long. V was trimmed by 0 bases and J by 0 bases, leaving 12 bases between them. Germline-derived CDR1 and CDR2 are LGHNA and YNFKEQ. DNA for the CDR3: TGTGCCAGCAGCCAAGAATCGGTAACGGTCTCCTACGAGCAGTACTTC. Its translation is CASSQESVTVSYEQYF.

A single count supports this clone. This rearrangement joins TRBV3-1 (or the pseudogene TRBV3-2) to TRBJ2-6; 7 nucleotides line up with TRBD1. CDR3 length: 18 amino acids. The ends lost 3 bases at V and 0 bases at J; junction bases unmatched: 8. The germline CDR1 and CDR2 sequences are LGHDT and YNNKEL (reference sequence). CDR3 residues: CASSQDGTELSGANVLTF. For the CDR3, the DNA is TGTGCCAGCAGCCAGGACGGGACAGAACTCTCTGGGGCCAACGTCCTGACTTTC.

The chain couples TRBV3-1 (or the pseudogene TRBV3-2) to TRBJ1-1; D is undetermined. V was shortened by 3 bases and J by 9 bases, with 8 bases between the two germline ends. Germline CDR1 is LGHDT and CDR2 is YNNKEL (reference sequence). This CDR3 comprises 11 residues. This CDR3 is CASSQGPKAFF. The CDR3 bases are TGTGCCAGCAGCCAGGGCCCTAAAGCTTTCTTT.

The V and J genes are TRBV5-1 and TRBJ2-1, with D perhaps TRBD1 (6 bases). The CDR3 has 15 amino acids. V lost 0 bases and J lost 2, with 9 bases in between. Germline V CDR1 and CDR2: SGHRS, YFSETQ. CDR3 residues: CASSLEGVPYNEQFF. DNA for the CDR3: TGCGCCAGCAGCTTGGAGGGGGTCCCCTACAATGAGCAGTTCTTC.

The rearrangement links TRBV24-1 to TRBJ2-6, with a tentative D call TRBD2 (6 bases). CDR3 length equals 16 residues. V shed 4 bases and J shed 1 base, with 10 bases lying between them. Germline V gene data show CDR1 as KGHDR and CDR2 as SFDVKD. CDR3 residues: CATSDPGLSGANVLTF. The DNA of the CDR3 is TGTGCCACCAGTGACCCGGGACTTTCTGGGGCCAACGTCCTGACTTTC.

This clone was found once. The rearrangement uses TRBV7-8 and TRBJ1-4; D might be TRBD1 (5 bases). V was shortened by 5 bases and J by 1 base, with 8 bases between the two germline ends. Germline CDR1 is SGHVS and CDR2 is FQNEAQ. The CDR3 has 14 amino acids. As DNA, the CDR3 is TGTGCCAGCAGCCATCAGGGAACTAATGAAAAACTGTTTTTT. Amino acid sequence: CASSHQGTNEKLFF.

The chain has TRBV7-9 and TRBJ1-6; D gene ambiguous. Trimming removed 4 bases at V and 9 bases at J, with 7 bases between. The CDR3 has 12 residues. Germline CDR1 and CDR2: SEHNR and FQNEAQ (reference sequence). CDR3 DNA: TGTGCCAGCAGCTCCTCGGGTTCACCCCTCCACTTT. Translating gives CASSSSGSPLHF.

V gene TRBV19 combines with J gene TRBJ2-7, with 7 bases identical to TRBD1. V lost 3 bases, J lost 3 bases, and 8 bases stayed unmatched. Germline V gene data show CDR1 as LNHDA and CDR2 as SQIVND (reference sequence). The CDR3 spans 15 residues. In DNA, the CDR3 is TGTGCCAGTAGTATTAGGGACAGTACTTTCTACGAGCAGTACTTC. Protein sequence: CASSIRDSTFYEQYF.